The 14 T cell receptor beta chains below were found in one sample sequenced in a study of cytomegalovirus exposure and HLA in healthy donors. 13 Jbeta primers and 60 Vbeta primers were used for the PCR. TCRdb's copy holds only in-frame clones and misses some; the assay was immunoSEQ multiplex PCR. The data show 100,000 to 150,000 clones, 8% to 9.5% seen once. Source material: PBMCs. Every receptor here comes from a man in his forties or fifties in good health and CMV-seronegative.

As regards this clone: Mismatch with germline at one junction end may stem from a read error. Other DNA sequences in the same sample also yield this CDR3. This sequence joins TRBV4-1 and TRBJ1-1; 8 bases are a match to TRBD1. The CDR3 sequence is 16 residues long. Germline V lookup: CDR1 MGHRA, CDR2 YSYEKL. The CDR3 DNA reads as TGCGCCAGCAGCCAAGTCCCTCTGACAGGGGCGGCTGAAGCCTTCTTT. It is translated as CASSQVPLTGAAEAFF.

This clone came up a few times. This chain uses TRBV7-9 with TRBJ2-1; TRBD1 matches at 7 bases. CDR3 length: 16 amino acids. Germline V gene sequence: CDR1 SEHNR, CDR2 FQNEAQ (reference sequence). Germline trimming cut 2 bases from V and 2 bases from J; bases unmatched to any gene: 6. CDR3: CASSLNGQEAYNEQFF. DNA for the CDR3: TGTGCCAGCAGCTTAAACGGACAGGAAGCCTACAATGAGCAGTTCTTC.

A few counts support this clone. This chain connects TRBV4-2 to TRBJ1-6; 7 bases agree with TRBD1. From germline, CDR1 is LGHNA and CDR2 YNFKEQ. Germline trimming cut 1 base from V and 0 bases from J; bases unmatched to any gene: 3. The CDR3 covers 17 residues. CDR3 in DNA: TGTGCCAGCAGCCAAGGGCCAGGGGGCTCCTATAATTCACCCCTCCACTTT. The encoded protein is CASSQGPGGSYNSPLHF.

The chain links TRBV27 to TRBJ1-1; 7 nucleotides line up with TRBD1. This CDR3 region has 14 residues. Losses at the gene ends were 5 bases for V and 5 bases for J; bases not matched to a gene: 8. The germline CDR1 and CDR2 sequences are MNHEY and SMNVEV (reference sequence). The CDR3 spells CASSDRAGKTEAFF. The CDR3 nucleotides read TGTGCCAGCAGTGACAGGGCGGGAAAGACTGAAGCTTTCTTT.

The gene calls are TRBV4-2 and TRBJ1-1; D is uncertain. Germline-derived CDR1 and CDR2 are LGHNA and YNFKEQ. Trimming stripped 4 bases from V and 1 base from J, with 10 bases between. This CDR3 is 14 amino acids long. In DNA form, the CDR3 reads TGTGCCAGCAGCCCCCGAGGAAGGAACACTGAAGCTTTCTTT. It encodes CASSPRGRNTEAFF.

This sequence joins TRBV19 and TRBJ2-5; 8 positions agree with TRBD2. CDR1 LNHDA and CDR2 SQIVND come from the germline V gene (reference sequence). J lost 4 bases, V lost 4 bases, and 8 bases had no gene match. The CDR3 has 15 residues. The CDR3 coding sequence is TGTGCCAGTAGTACCCTCCAGCGGGGGTTAGAGACCCAGTACTTC. Translating it yields CASSTLQRGLETQYF.

The chain joins TRBV28 to TRBJ1-6; 7 bases map to TRBD1. Per the germline V gene, CDR1 is MDHEN and CDR2 is SYDVKM. The CDR3 covers 15 residues. Trimming removed 5 bases from V and 7 bases from J; junction bases left unmatched: 8. The CDR3 reads CASSHRGNRNSPLHF. The CDR3 bases are TGTGCCAGCAGTCACAGGGGAAATAGGAATTCACCCCTCCACTTT.

This chain joins TRBV5-5 and TRBJ1-2, with 7 nucleotides matching TRBD1. CDR3 length: 12 residues. V was clipped by 0 bases and J by 7 bases; unmatched bases: 0. From germline, CDR1 is SGHKS and CDR2 YYEKEE (reference sequence). CDR3 loop: CASSLDRGGYTF. In DNA, the CDR3 is TGTGCCAGCAGCTTGGACAGGGGTGGCTACACCTTC.

V and J are TRBV6-5 and TRBJ2-7; TRBD1 is a possible D gene (5 bases). In germline, CDR1 is MNHEY, CDR2 SVGAGI. The V and J ends lost 2 bases and 6 bases respectively, with 8 bases between them. CDR3 length equals 12 residues. The DNA for the CDR3 is TGTGCCAGCAGTTACGGAACAGGCGAGCAGTACTTC. Translated, it gives CASSYGTGEQYF.

This chain uses TRBV2 with TRBJ2-1, with D possibly matching TRBD2 (7 bases). The CDR3 spans 17 residues. With 7 bases removed from V and 3 bases from J, the gap between germline ends came to 22 bases. CDR1 is SNHLY and CDR2 is FYNNEI in the germline V gene. The CDR3 DNA reads TGTGCCAGCACCCTGGAAGGGGGGGCCGACCTCTACAATGAGCAGTTCTTC. It yields the protein CASTLEGGADLYNEQFF.

The chain employs TRBV4-1 and TRBJ1-2, with D tentatively TRBD1 (6 bases). CDR1 and CDR2 (germline): MGHRA, YSYEKL. V was cut by 1 base and J by 4 bases, with 16 bases left in between. This CDR3 has 16 amino acids. The CDR3 DNA is TGCGCCAGCAGCCAAGGAGGAGGCGGGGGCACCTATGGCTACACCTTC. It yields the protein CASSQGGGGGTYGYTF.

This clone turned up a few times. V usage is TRBV21-1 and J usage is TRBJ2-7; the DNA was not used to check the table's D call, TRBD2. TRBV21-1 is tagged as a pseudogene. The CDR3 is 14 amino acids. CDR3: CASTKGKSSYEQYF. CDR3 coding DNA: TGTGCCAGCACCAAAGGAAAGAGCTCCTACGAGCAGTACTTC.

The table lists this clone with a few counts. The genes are TRBV6-1 and TRBJ2-1; weak D call: TRBD1 (6 bases). V was clipped by 1 base and J by 1 base, with 8 bases between them. The CDR3 runs to 15 residues. CDR1 MNHNS and CDR2 SASEGT come from the germline V gene. The CDR3 protein is CASSEGQASYNEQFF. The CDR3 DNA is TGTGCCAGCAGTGAAGGACAGGCATCCTACAATGAGCAGTTCTTC.

The genes are TRBV5-1 and TRBJ2-7, with TRBD1 matching 8 bases. Germline V gene data show CDR1 as SGHRS and CDR2 as YFSETQ. The CDR3 length is 13 residues. V lost 7 bases to trimming and J lost 0 bases; unmatched junction nucleotides: 3. Written as DNA, the CDR3 is TGCGCCAGCGGACAGGGCCGCTCCTACGAGCAGTACTTC. This gives the protein CASGQGRSYEQYF.